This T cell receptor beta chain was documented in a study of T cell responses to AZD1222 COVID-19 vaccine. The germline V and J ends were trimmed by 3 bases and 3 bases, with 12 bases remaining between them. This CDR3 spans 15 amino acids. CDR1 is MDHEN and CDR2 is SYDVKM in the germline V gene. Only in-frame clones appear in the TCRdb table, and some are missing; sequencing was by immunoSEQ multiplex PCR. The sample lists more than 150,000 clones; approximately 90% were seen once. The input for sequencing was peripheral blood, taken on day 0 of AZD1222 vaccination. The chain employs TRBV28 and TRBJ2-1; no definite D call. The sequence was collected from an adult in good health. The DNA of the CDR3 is TGTGCCAGCAGTTTGCCCCTAGGCAGCTACAATGAGCAGTTCTTC. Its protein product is CASSLPLGSYNEQFF.